The rows below give T cell receptor beta chains drawn from one sample of a study of shared clonotypes between healthy human individuals. The method was immunoSEQ multiplex PCR; TCRdb's version includes in-frame clones alone and lacks a portion of them. The sample contains about 460,000 clones, approximately 71% of which appear only once. Sequenced input: PBMCs. The source is a woman between 35 and 50 years old in good health. Some clones in this sample may be carry-over from other donors' samples. Both conserved end residues are part of each CDR3. D genes are given only for firm matches. Size values are once, few and many counts, or a class for expanded clones, and some rows have none.

V gene	J gene	clone size	D gene	CDR3 protein	CDR3 DNA
TRBV9	TRBJ2-1	.	TRBD2	CASSASPSGDEQFF	TGTGCCAGCAGCGCCTCCCCTAGCGGGGATGAGCAGTTCTTC
TRBV9	TRBJ2-3	.	.	CASGVATLLTDTQYF	TGTGCCAGCGGCGTAGCAACTCTACTCACAGATACGCAGTATTTT
TRBV7-9	TRBJ2-7	.	.	CASSLATLLEGTYEQYF	TGTGCCAGCAGCTTAGCGACCCTACTGGAAGGAACCTACGAGCAGTACTTC
TRBV30	TRBJ2-1	.	TRBD1	CAWGGQSYNEQFF	TGTGCCTGGGGGGGACAGTCCTACAATGAGCAGTTCTTC
TRBV5-1	TRBJ1-2	few	.	CASSLNDYGYTF	TGCGCCAGCAGCTTGAATGACTATGGCTACACCTTC
TRBV4-1	TRBJ2-4	many	.	CASSQGNRFVFSRADIQYF	TGCGCCAGCAGCCAAGGGAATAGGTTTGTCTTTAGCCGGGCGGACATTCAGTACTTC
TRBV30	TRBJ2-3	.	TRBD1	CAWSGDRGPNTDTQYF	TGTGCCTGGAGTGGGGACAGGGGGCCTAACACAGATACGCAGTATTTT
TRBV5-1	TRBJ1-1	.	.	CASSLSQTNTEAFF	TGCGCCAGCAGCTTGTCACAGACAAACACTGAAGCTTTCTTT
TRBV2	TRBJ2-1	.	TRBD1	CASRTGSGWREQFF	TGTGCCAGCAGGACAGGGTCAGGGTGGCGTGAGCAGTTCTTC
TRBV28	TRBJ2-7	.	.	CASSGIAGTLGYYEQYF	TGTGCCAGCAGCGGAATCGCCGGGACCCTCGGATACTACGAGCAGTACTTC
TRBV28	TRBJ2-1	.	.	CASSYPHGGSYNEQFF	TGTGCCAGCAGTTACCCCCACGGGGGTTCCTACAATGAGCAGTTCTTC
TRBV28	TRBJ1-6	.	.	CASIAGSYNSPLHF	TGTGCCAGCATAGCGGGCTCCTATAATTCACCCCTCCACTTT
TRBV15	TRBJ1-2	.	TRBD1	CATSRGPGTGVYGYTF	TGTGCCACCAGCAGAGGTCCCGGGACAGGGGTTTATGGCTACACCTTC
TRBV14	TRBJ1-5	.	.	CASSQRRRGLAVYSNQPQHF	TGTGCCAGCAGCCAAAGAAGAAGAGGGCTGGCGGTTTATAGCAATCAGCCCCAGCATTTT